The 21 T cell receptor beta chains in this list originate from one sample, sequenced in a study of cytomegalovirus exposure and HLA in healthy donors. Vbeta (60) and Jbeta (13) primers were used in the PCR. Clones were read by immunoSEQ multiplex PCR, and TCRdb kept only the in-frame ones, dropping some. The sample holds roughly 120,000 clones; 77% are singletons and the top ten take roughly 4%. The sequencing input was PBMCs. These receptors originate from a human donor in good health.

The V and J genes are TRBV5-1 and TRBJ2-3; D call uncertain. CDR3 length equals 15 residues. Germline V gene lookup returns CDR1 SGHRS and CDR2 YFSETQ. Trimming removed 1 base at V and 0 bases at J, with 9 bases between. The chain's CDR3 is CASSLNRASTDTQYF. The DNA of the CDR3 is TGCGCCAGCAGCTTGAATCGAGCTAGCACAGATACGCAGTATTTT.

J is TRBJ2-1 and V is TRBV28; maybe TRBD2 (6 bases). CDR1 and CDR2 (germline): MDHEN, SYDVKM. V lost 4 bases and J lost 4, with 17 bases in between. This CDR3 contains 16 residues. CDR3 in amino acids: CASSSGGVLGYNEQFF. Written as DNA, the CDR3 is TGTGCCAGCAGTTCCGGGGGTGTTTTGGGGTACAATGAGCAGTTCTTC.

This clone came up a few times. The rearrangement joins TRBV15 to TRBJ1-1; 7 bases agree with TRBD1. The J segment lost 6 bases and the V segment lost 6 bases, leaving 7 bases of the junction unmatched. From germline, CDR1 is LNHNV and CDR2 YYDKDF (reference sequence). This CDR3 spans 13 amino acids. The CDR3 nucleotides are TGTGCCACCAGAGGGGGCACAGGGCCTGAAGCTTTCTTT. Protein product: CATRGGTGPEAFF.

The sample holds one count of this clone. The genes are TRBV6-5 and TRBJ1-6; 8 nucleotides line up with TRBD1. The trim removed 6 bases at V and 2 bases at J, leaving 3 bases unmatched. This CDR3 region has 15 residues. The germline V gene has CDR1 MNHEY and CDR2 SVGAGI. The CDR3 DNA reads as TGTGCCAGCAGCCTACAGGGGGCCTATAATTCACCCCTCCACTTT. Residues: CASSLQGAYNSPLHF.

V and J are TRBV6-5 and TRBJ2-7, with no clear D. Between the trimmed V and J ends, which lost 4 bases and 1 base, there was a span of 11 bases. The CDR3 extends over 14 amino acids. CDR1 and CDR2 (germline): MNHEY, SVGAGI. CDR3 bases: TGTGCCAGCAGTTCATCCGAGCCTTCCTACGAGCAGTACTTC. Translation gives CASSSSEPSYEQYF.

V and J are TRBV2 and TRBJ1-2; D gene uncertain. The CDR3 totals 14 residues. Germline values: CDR1 SNHLY, CDR2 FYNNEI. The V and J ends lost 8 bases and 0 bases respectively, with 13 bases between them. CDR3 residues: CASPAWTSNYGYTF. In nucleotides, the CDR3 is TGTGCCAGCCCAGCATGGACTTCTAACTATGGCTACACCTTC.

This chain uses TRBV27 with TRBJ1-4; 7 nucleotides align to TRBD1. Germline CDR1 MNHEY, CDR2 SMNVEV (reference sequence). The CDR3 length is 16 residues. The J segment lost 8 bases and the V segment lost 0 bases, leaving 9 bases of the junction unmatched. The CDR3 sequence is CASSLSFDRVGEKLFF. The DNA of the CDR3 is TGTGCCAGCAGTTTATCGTTCGACAGGGTGGGAGAAAAACTGTTTTTT.

The chain links TRBV30 to TRBJ2-3; D unresolved. This CDR3 region has 11 residues. Germline V lookup: CDR1 GTSNPN, CDR2 SVGIG (reference sequence). Trimming removed 2 bases from V and 6 bases from J, with 6 bases in between. The CDR3 loop reads CAWSSRDTQYF. CDR3 in DNA: TGTGCCTGGAGTTCTCGGGATACGCAGTATTTT.

Worth noting for this clone: A read error may account for a junction end that differs from germline. V gene TRBV27 combines with J gene TRBJ2-4; TRBD2 matches at 15 bases. This CDR3 is built from 18 residues. Germline assignment: CDR1 MNHEY and CDR2 SMNVEV (reference sequence). CDR3 loop: CASSRGLAGGWAKNSQYF. The CDR3 bases are TGTGCCAGCAGTCGGGGACTAGCGGGAGGATGGGCCAAAAACAGTCAGTACTTC.

V gene TRBV27 combines with J gene TRBJ2-1; weak D call: TRBD1 (6 bases). This CDR3 is 14 amino acids long. V lost 3 bases to trimming and J lost 6 bases, with 12 bases between them. Germline V lookup: CDR1 MNHEY, CDR2 SMNVEV (reference sequence). The CDR3 coding sequence is TGTGCCAGCAGTTTTCAGACAGGAGGCAATGAGCAGTTCTTC. As protein: CASSFQTGGNEQFF.

This clone was detected only a few times. CDR3 sequence (DNA): TGTGCCAGCAGTGGGGGACTAGCGGGAGTAGGCGGGGAGCTGTTTTTT. Translation gives CASSGGLAGVGGELFF. The chain recombines TRBV7-6 with TRBJ2-2; 14 nucleotides agree with TRBD2. Germline V gene sequence: CDR1 SGHVS, CDR2 FNYEAQ. J lost 7 bases, V lost 6 bases, and 7 bases had no gene match. The CDR3 extends over 16 amino acids.

The rearrangement uses TRBV28 and TRBJ2-3; D may be TRBD1 (6 bases). Trimming took 5 bases from V and 4 from J, leaving 10 bases between them. The CDR3 sequence is 13 residues long. Germline V gene lookup returns CDR1 MDHEN and CDR2 SYDVKM. CDR3 bases: TGTGCCAGCAGTGCACAGGGAGCAGATACGCAGTATTTT. Encoded protein: CASSAQGADTQYF.

This clone appeared a few times. At one boundary the junction diverges from the germline segment, which might be a read error. The V call is TRBV28, the J call TRBJ2-6; a weak D match, TRBD1 (5 bases). This CDR3 comprises 14 residues. Germline CDR1 MDHEN, CDR2 SYDVKM. This CDR3 is CATKKGSGANGLTF. CDR3 DNA: TGTGCCACCAAGAAGGGATCTGGGGCCAACGGCCTGACTTTC.

The rearrangement links TRBV5-6 to TRBJ1-6; the D gene is possibly TRBD1 (6 bases). The CDR3 has 14 residues. Germline V gene sequence: CDR1 SGHDT, CDR2 YYEEEE. V lost 7 bases, J lost 10 bases, and 18 bases lay in between. This chain's CDR3 is CASHLGQRDSPLHF. In nucleotides, the CDR3 is TGTGCCAGCCACCTTGGACAGCGGGACTCACCCCTCCACTTT.

The rearrangement joins TRBV10-3 to TRBJ1-1; 9 positions match TRBD1. CDR1 is ENHRY and CDR2 is SYGVKD in the germline V gene. The CDR3 covers 14 residues. Unmatched junction bases numbered 4, after V lost 5 bases and J lost 3 bases. CDR3 loop: CAISSDRGDTEAFF. The CDR3 DNA reads TGTGCCATCAGTTCCGACAGGGGGGACACTGAAGCTTTCTTT.

J is TRBJ1-2 and V is TRBV5-8, with 8 bases aligning to TRBD1. The CDR3 runs to 16 residues. The V gene's germline CDR1 is SGHTS and CDR2 YDEGEE. With 4 bases clipped from V and 8 bases from J, the junction kept 16 bases outside the gene matches. CDR3 nucleotide sequence: TGTGCCAGCAGCCTTGGTCTGACAGGGGCTGTGGGCGGCTACACCTTC. Amino acids: CASSLGLTGAVGGYTF.

This clone turned up a few times. The chain links TRBV11-2 to TRBJ2-7; a possible D gene is TRBD2 (5 bases). This CDR3 has 15 amino acids. The germline CDR1 and CDR2 sequences are SGHAT and FQNNGV. The V end lost 6 bases, the J end lost 3 bases, and 18 bases lay between the germline ends. The CDR3 sequence is CASSAIRTRGYEQYF. CDR3 coding DNA: TGTGCCAGCAGTGCGATCCGGACCCGGGGCTACGAGCAGTACTTC.

The chain carries TRBV4-1 and TRBJ1-2; 9 nucleotides agree with TRBD1. The CDR3 spans 16 residues. CDR1 and CDR2 (germline): MGHRA, YSYEKL. V dropped 4 bases and J dropped 4; count of bases not matched to a gene: 10. CDR3 coding DNA: TGCGCCAGCAGCCGGACCGGGACAGGGTGGTTCTATGGCTACACCTTC. This encodes CASSRTGTGWFYGYTF.

In nucleotides, the CDR3 is TGTGCCAGCAAAGGACAGGGTGCTGGAAACACCATATATTTT. This sequence encodes CASKGQGAGNTIYF. This chain uses TRBV6-5 with TRBJ1-3, with 8 bases that match TRBD1. This CDR3 is 14 amino acids long. Germline loops: CDR1 MNHEY, CDR2 SVGAGI. V lost 7 bases to trimming and J lost 2 bases; unmatched junction nucleotides: 4.

This sequence joins TRBV11-3 and TRBJ2-5; 10 bases map to TRBD1. Per the germline V gene, CDR1 is SGHNT and CDR2 is YENEEA. This CDR3 is 15 amino acids long. V dropped 4 bases and J dropped 5; count of bases not matched to a gene: 7. CDR3 in amino acids: CASSSDRGLGETQYF. CDR3 sequence (DNA): TGTGCCAGCAGCTCTGACAGGGGGCTAGGGGAGACCCAGTACTTC.

V and J are TRBV19 and TRBJ2-1; a weak D match, TRBD1 (5 bases). Looked up from germline, CDR1 is LNHDA and CDR2 is SQIVND (reference sequence). V lost 0 bases and J 6 bases, leaving 15 bases between the germline ends. The length of the CDR3 is 16 residues. The CDR3 region has the DNA TGTGCCAGTAGTATAGATACTGGGCGGCAGGGCAATGAGCAGTTCTTC. This codes for CASSIDTGRQGNEQFF.